What follows are 31 T cell receptor beta chains derived from one specimen sequenced in a study of T-cell reconstitution after alpha-beta-depleted transplantation in children. For TCRbeta, the library was prepared with unique molecular identifiers. A single record per CDR3 protein comes from TCRdb applying MiXCR to the PCR reads. This sample has about 440,000 distinct CDR3 sequences; roughly two fifths occur once, and the top ten carry 25% to 30%. The sequencing used PBMCs, collected before TCRalphabeta/CD19-depleted stem cell transplant. The receptors originated from a girl aged 2-9 years with aplastic anemia, due to receive a stem cell transplant.

The chain uses TRBV15 and TRBJ2-7; the D gene is possibly TRBD1 (5 bases). V lost 4 bases and J lost 6, with 10 bases in between. Germline loops: CDR1 LNHNV, CDR2 YYDKDF (reference sequence). This CDR3 spans 12 amino acids. The CDR3 here is CATSIQESEQYF. CDR3 bases: TGTGCCACCAGCATACAGGAAAGCGAGCAGTACTTC.

The chain employs TRBV2 and TRBJ2-3; possibly TRBD2 for D (5 bases). The CDR3 length is 14 residues. CDR1 SNHLY and CDR2 FYNNEI come from the germline V gene. Trimming pared 7 bases from V and 1 base from J, leaving 12 bases between. Here the CDR3 reads CASTADRGTDTQYF. The CDR3 DNA is TGTGCCAGCACAGCGGACCGAGGCACAGATACGCAGTATTTT.

This clonotype turned up a few times. This rearrangement joins TRBV7-9 to TRBJ2-7; 7 nucleotides match TRBD2. There are 15 residues in the CDR3. Germline CDR1 and CDR2: SEHNR and FQNEAQ (reference sequence). Trimming cost V 5 bases and J 2 bases; bases outside gene matches: 9. In DNA form, the CDR3 reads TGTGCCAGCAGCCGGACTAGTAGGTTCCCCTACGAGCAGTACTTC. This translates into CASSRTSRFPYEQYF.

Only a few counts were recorded for this clonotype. The genes are TRBV6-5 and TRBJ1-2, with D maybe TRBD1 (5 bases). This CDR3 spans 16 amino acids. The ends were cut back, 2 bases at V and 7 bases at J, with 20 bases in the middle. Germline CDR1 and CDR2: MNHEY and SVGAGI. CDR3 bases: TGTGCCAGCAGTTACACAACCAACAGGATTAGGAGTGGCTACACCTTC. Translated, it gives CASSYTTNRIRSGYTF.

The CDR3 DNA is TGCAGCGTTATACCCCTGACAGGGTACACTGAAGCTTTCTTT. Translating it yields CSVIPLTGYTEAFF. The chain couples TRBV29-1 to TRBJ1-1, with 7 bases that match TRBD1. There are 14 residues in the CDR3. The germline V gene encodes CDR1 SQVTM and CDR2 ANQGSEA. The V and J ends lost 5 bases and 3 bases, in that order; junction bases with no gene match: 9.

This clonotype was detected a few times. The chain recombines TRBV28 with TRBJ2-3, with TRBD2 identical over 8 bases. Germline V CDR1 and CDR2: MDHEN, SYDVKM. After removal of 1 base from V and 5 bases from J, the junction contained 2 bases not matched to a gene. The CDR3 covers 14 residues. The CDR3 sequence is CASSLLAGLDTQYF. Here the CDR3 DNA reads TGTGCCAGCAGTTTATTAGCGGGACTAGATACGCAGTATTTT.

The gene calls are TRBV28 and TRBJ2-1; unclear D gene. The length of the CDR3 is 15 residues. V lost 4 bases and J 3 bases, leaving 13 bases between the germline ends. The germline gives CDR1 MDHEN, CDR2 SYDVKM. CDR3 residues: CASSSRRLIYNEQFF. The CDR3 DNA reads TGTGCCAGCAGTTCCCGGCGATTGATCTACAATGAGCAGTTCTTC.

The V gene is TRBV29-1, the J gene TRBJ2-1; no clear D. The V and J ends lost 7 bases and 6 bases respectively, with 19 bases between them. The CDR3 has 14 amino acids. Germline lookup yields CDR1 SQVTM and CDR2 ANQGSEA. The CDR3 DNA reads as TGCAGCGGCAAGAAAGGCAGCAGCTTCAATGAGCAGTTCTTC. This encodes CSGKKGSSFNEQFF.

The genes are TRBV5-1 and TRBJ2-1; TRBD2 might be the D (5 bases). The CDR3 loop spans 16 amino acids. The germline V and J ends were trimmed by 4 bases and 0 bases, with 14 bases remaining between them. Germline V gene lookup returns CDR1 SGHRS and CDR2 YFSETQ. CDR3 protein: CASSPKLAGSYNEQFF. Written as DNA, the CDR3 is TGCGCCAGCAGCCCCAAACTGGCGGGCTCCTACAATGAGCAGTTCTTC.

This clonotype was observed a few times. The V gene is TRBV11-2, the J gene TRBJ2-5; 8 nucleotides match TRBD1. The J segment lost 5 bases and the V segment lost 2 bases, leaving 10 bases of the junction unmatched. The CDR3 contains 16 residues. Germline CDR1 SGHAT, CDR2 FQNNGV. This chain's CDR3 is CASSLTGQGRGETQYF. DNA of the CDR3: TGTGCCAGCAGCTTAACCGGACAGGGAAGGGGGGAGACCCAGTACTTC.

V and J are TRBV12-3 or TRBV12-4 and TRBJ1-5; 7 nucleotides agree with TRBD1. Germline trimming cut 4 bases from V and 3 bases from J; bases unmatched to any gene: 9. This CDR3 contains 16 residues. CDR3 sequence reads: CASSSPGQPINQPQHF. The DNA of the CDR3 is TGTGCCAGCAGTTCTCCGGGACAGCCCATCAATCAGCCCCAGCATTTT.

The CDR3 region has the DNA TGTGCCAGCAGCACCCGGACTAGCGGGGGGGGCCTAGCCAAAAACATTCAGTACTTC. This translates into CASSTRTSGGGLAKNIQYF. The chain carries TRBV11-2 and TRBJ2-4; 15 nucleotides match TRBD2. After removal of 5 bases from V and 0 bases from J, the junction contained 8 bases not matched to a gene. Germline lookup yields CDR1 SGHAT and CDR2 FQNNGV. This CDR3 region has 19 residues.

The chain combines TRBV27 with TRBJ2-7, with 7 bases fitting TRBD1. The CDR3 sequence is 15 residues long. Germline lookup yields CDR1 MNHEY and CDR2 SMNVEV (reference sequence). Trimming removed 2 bases from V and 5 bases from J; junction bases left unmatched: 9. The CDR3 protein is CASSLPPTGLDEQYF. The CDR3 nucleotides are TGTGCCAGCAGTTTACCTCCGACAGGGCTAGACGAGCAGTACTTC.

The V and J genes are TRBV5-1 and TRBJ2-7; 8 nucleotides line up with TRBD2. Trimming took 1 base from V and 2 from J; bases not matched to a gene: 8. The germline CDR1 and CDR2 sequences are SGHRS and YFSETQ. The CDR3 is 16 amino acids. The DNA for the CDR3 is TGCGCCAGCAGCTTGAATGGCGGGAGGACAACCTACGAGCAGTACTTC. Translating it yields CASSLNGGRTTYEQYF.

The chain couples TRBV5-1 to TRBJ2-1, with TRBD2 matching over 13 bases. Losses at the gene ends were 2 bases for V and 4 bases for J; bases not matched to a gene: 3. Germline-derived CDR1 and CDR2 are SGHRS and YFSETQ. This CDR3 comprises 16 residues. CDR3 region: CASSFGGLAGYNEQFF. The CDR3 DNA follows: TGCGCCAGCAGCTTCGGGGGACTAGCGGGGTACAATGAGCAGTTCTTC.

This rearrangement joins TRBV29-1 to TRBJ1-5; D gene unclear. Germline V gene data show CDR1 as SQVTM and CDR2 as ANQGSEA. Trimming stripped 2 bases from V and 0 bases from J, with 11 bases between. The CDR3 length is 15 residues. The CDR3 reads CSVELEGYSNQPQHF. The CDR3 DNA follows: TGCAGCGTTGAACTGGAGGGATATAGCAATCAGCCCCAGCATTTT.

This clonotype was observed a handful of times. V and J are TRBV27 and TRBJ2-7; no reliable D call. Germline V gene data show CDR1 as MNHEY and CDR2 as SMNVEV (reference sequence). Trimming removed 3 bases from V and 0 bases from J, with 6 bases in between. CDR3 length equals 13 residues. CDR3 residues: CASSFALSYEQYF. The CDR3 DNA is TGTGCCAGCAGTTTCGCCCTCTCCTACGAGCAGTACTTC.

The chain recombines TRBV20-1 with TRBJ1-1, with no clear D. Between the trimmed V and J ends, which lost 6 bases and 3 bases, there was a span of 8 bases. The length of the CDR3 is 11 residues. In germline, CDR1 is DFQATT, CDR2 SNEGSKA (reference sequence). Here the CDR3 reads CSAEPHTEAFF. In DNA, the CDR3 is TGCAGTGCAGAGCCTCACACTGAAGCTTTCTTT.

This clonotype has just one count. J is TRBJ2-1 and V is TRBV7-2; possible D gene TRBD1, 7 bases. CDR1 SGHTA and CDR2 FQGNSA come from the germline V gene. The CDR3 runs 15 residues. V lost 1 base and J 7 bases, leaving 14 bases between the germline ends. The CDR3 DNA sequence: TGTGCCAGCAGCTTAGTGGAGGGGGCCCCAAATGAGCAGTTCTTC. Its translation: CASSLVEGAPNEQFF.

There are a few counts of this clonotype. The gene calls are TRBV3-1 and TRBJ2-7; perhaps TRBD2 as D (7 bases). The CDR3 contains 14 residues. Germline CDR1 and CDR2: LGHDT and YNNKEL (reference sequence). Trimming stripped 5 bases from V and 2 bases from J, with 13 bases between. The CDR3 DNA is TGTGCCAGCAGCTCCGGGGAGGGGGCCTACGAGCAGTACTTC. Translating gives CASSSGEGAYEQYF.

This chain joins TRBV11-2 and TRBJ2-1; D call uncertain. Germline values: CDR1 SGHAT, CDR2 FQNNGV. This CDR3 contains 15 residues. Trimming took off 5 bases at V and 8 bases at J, with 19 bases between the two ends. DNA for the CDR3: TGTGCCAGCAGCCTTGACTTCGAAAGGCGACATGAGCAGTTCTTC. This encodes CASSLDFERRHEQFF.

The rearrangement uses TRBV5-1 and TRBJ1-1, with D maybe TRBD1 (6 bases). Trimming cost V 0 bases and J 5 bases, with 20 bases left between them. CDR1 is SGHRS and CDR2 is YFSETQ in the germline V gene. The CDR3 totals 17 residues. DNA for the CDR3: TGCGCCAGCAGCTTGGCCGGTTTAGGGAGGGGGAGTACTGAAGCTTTCTTT. This encodes CASSLAGLGRGSTEAFF.

The count of this clonotype is one. V and J are TRBV6-1 and TRBJ2-2; the match to TRBD1 covers 9 bases. With 5 bases clipped from V and 6 bases from J, the junction kept 4 bases outside the gene matches. Germline CDR1 and CDR2: MNHNS and SASEGT. This CDR3 comprises 14 residues. Written as DNA, the CDR3 is TGTGCCAGCAGTCGGACAGGGGTGCCCGGGGAGCTGTTTTTT. Its protein is CASSRTGVPGELFF.

The chain employs TRBV19 and TRBJ1-1, with 8 bases identical to TRBD1. The germline gives CDR1 LNHDA, CDR2 SQIVND (reference sequence). V shed 5 bases, J shed 4 bases, and the junction held 9 bases outside the gene matches. The CDR3 length is 15 residues. CDR3 in amino acids: CASSDGQGRPTEAFF. In DNA, the CDR3 is TGTGCCAGTAGTGACGGACAGGGTAGGCCCACTGAAGCTTTCTTT.

The gene calls are TRBV5-1 and TRBJ2-2; 9 bases agree with TRBD1. The CDR3 spans 16 residues. Germline loops: CDR1 SGHRS, CDR2 YFSETQ. V was pared by 4 bases and J by 4 bases, with 8 bases of the junction left unmatched. CDR3 loop: CASSRPGQGTTGELFF. The CDR3 coding sequence is TGCGCCAGCAGCAGGCCGGGACAGGGTACCACCGGGGAGCTGTTTTTT.

This chain links TRBV20-1 with TRBJ2-1, with TRBD2 matching over 10 bases. The J segment lost 7 bases and the V segment lost 6 bases, leaving 9 bases of the junction unmatched. This CDR3 is 14 amino acids long. CDR1 is DFQATT and CDR2 is SNEGSKA in the germline V gene (reference sequence). In DNA, the CDR3 is TGCAGTGCGAGTAGCGGGGGGTCCAGAAATGAGCAGTTCTTC. It translates to CSASSGGSRNEQFF.

The J gene is TRBJ2-3, the V gene TRBV25-1, with D possibly called TRBD1 or TRBD2 (5 bases each). V lost 5 bases, J lost 6 bases, and 12 bases lay in between. The V gene's germline CDR1 is MGHDK and CDR2 SYGVNS. CDR3 size: 13 residues. CDR3 nucleotides: TGTGCCAGCAGTTGGGGGAAGCCGGATACGCAGTATTTT. Protein sequence: CASSWGKPDTQYF.

This clonotype was counted only a few times. The genes are TRBV6-5 and TRBJ1-5; D not resolved. V lost 2 bases and J 5 bases, leaving 22 bases between the germline ends. CDR1 and CDR2 from the germline V gene are MNHEY and SVGAGI. This CDR3 has 18 amino acids. In DNA, the CDR3 is TGTGCCAGCAGTTACCGAATCGGTTTTATAAACGGTCATCAGCCCCAGCATTTT. Amino acids: CASSYRIGFINGHQPQHF.

In this sample, this clonotype turned up many times. The chain couples TRBV5-1 to TRBJ2-6, with 7 bases fitting TRBD1. Trimming at V came to 4 bases and at J to 0 bases, leaving 7 bases not matched to a gene. CDR1 SGHRS and CDR2 YFSETQ come from the germline V gene. CDR3 length: 17 residues. In DNA, the CDR3 is TGCGCCAGCAGCGGAGGACAGGCTGACTCTGGGGCCAACGTCCTGACTTTC. This sequence encodes CASSGGQADSGANVLTF.

This clonotype has more than one count but fewer than ten. The rearrangement links TRBV6-5 to TRBJ2-5; maybe TRBD1 (5 bases). Trimming removed 4 bases at V and 0 bases at J, with 9 bases between. The CDR3 spans 14 residues. Germline CDR1 MNHEY, CDR2 SVGAGI. Here the CDR3 reads CASSSTGYQETQYF. CDR3 DNA sequence: TGTGCCAGCAGTTCAACAGGCTACCAAGAGACCCAGTACTTC.

In its sample, this clonotype was seen a few times. The genes are TRBV15 and TRBJ2-1, with D unclear. CDR1 and CDR2 (germline): LNHNV, YYDKDF (reference sequence). Trimming took 0 bases from V and 8 from J, leaving 14 bases between them. This CDR3 contains 15 residues. CDR3: CATSRDTGVLDEQFF. The CDR3 region has the DNA TGTGCCACCAGCAGAGATACGGGTGTCCTGGATGAGCAGTTCTTC.